This TCR beta chain is from a study of T cell repertoires in cytomegalovirus infection. Across the study: CMV infection plus the matching HLA type was flagged by public TCR beta signatures. General study points: CMV carriers with the relevant HLA were identified by cumulative public TCR beta family frequency. There were HLA-C-restricted CMV-specific TCR beta clonotypes dominating the ex vivo response.

TCRdb re-called the reads with MiXCR, one entry per CDR3 protein. The sample has around 750,000 distinct CDR3 sequences, about 30% seen once. CDR1 is SGHVS, CDR2 FNYEAQ, per germline. Trimming took off 8 bases at V and 0 bases at J, with 10 bases between the two ends. The length of the CDR3 is 13 residues. This clonotype appeared once. Its antigen is not known. Sequences were derived from cultured CD8+ T cells from PBMCs, sampled from culture after CMV antigen stimulation. The sequence was collected from a human donor in good health (CMV status not recorded). Some clones in this sample may be carry-over from other donors' samples. The chain has TRBV7-6 and TRBJ2-5; no clear D gene. CDR3 in DNA: TGTGCCAGCTCCGGGCCTTACCAAGAGACCCAGTACTTC. Protein product: CASSGPYQETQYF.